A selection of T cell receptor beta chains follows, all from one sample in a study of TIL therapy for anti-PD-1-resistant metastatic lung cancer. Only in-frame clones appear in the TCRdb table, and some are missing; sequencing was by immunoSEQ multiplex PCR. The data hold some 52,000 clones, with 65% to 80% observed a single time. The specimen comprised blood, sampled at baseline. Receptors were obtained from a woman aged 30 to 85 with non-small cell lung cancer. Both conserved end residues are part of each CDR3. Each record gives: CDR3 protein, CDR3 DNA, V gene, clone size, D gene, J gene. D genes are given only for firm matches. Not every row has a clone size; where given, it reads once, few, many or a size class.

CTSSQDATTQYF | TGCACCAGCAGCCAAGATGCGACTACGCAGTATTTT | TRBV1 | . | . | TRBJ2-3
CAISEGVSNQPQHF | TGTGCCATCAGTGAAGGGGTGAGCAATCAGCCCCAGCATTTT | TRBV10-3 | . | . | TRBJ1-5
CASSFTGSVVSGANVLTF | TGCGCCAGCAGCTTCACTGGCAGCGTCGTCTCTGGGGCCAACGTCCTGACTTTC | TRBV4-3 | . | . | TRBJ2-6
CASTLGLAGVQFF | TGTGCCTCCACGTTGGGACTAGCGGGAGTTCAGTTCTTC | TRBV19 | . | TRBD2 | TRBJ2-1
CASSLDKNTEAFF | TGTGCCAGCAGCCTGGACAAGAACACTGAAGCTTTCTTT | TRBV7-9 | once | . | TRBJ1-1
CASSPMGRDEKLFF | TGTGCCAGCTCACCAATGGGCAGGGATGAAAAACTGTTTTTT | TRBV18 | . | . | TRBJ1-4
CASSLGQGVNEQFF | TGTGCCAGCAGCTTAGGACAGGGAGTCAATGAGCAGTTCTTC | TRBV7-2 | . | TRBD1 | TRBJ2-1
CASSSRGGEGTEAFF | TGTGCCAGCAGTTCACGCGGGGGGGAGGGGACTGAAGCTTTCTTT | TRBV27 | . | . | TRBJ1-1
CAIREDRGSPLHF | TGTGCCATCAGAGAAGACAGGGGTTCACCCCTCCACTTT | TRBV10-3 | . | TRBD1 | TRBJ1-6
CASSLDSRFQETQYF | TGCGCCAGCAGCTTGGACTCTAGATTCCAAGAGACCCAGTACTTC | TRBV5-1 | . | . | TRBJ2-5
CASSAGLEAYNEQFF | TGTGCCAGCAGCGCGGGACTAGAGGCCTACAATGAGCAGTTCTTC | TRBV9 | . | TRBD2 | TRBJ2-1
CASSTPGTDTQYF | TGTGCCAGCAGCACCCCCGGGACAGATACGCAGTATTTT | TRBV6-5 | once | . | TRBJ2-3
CASSLSGATGNTIYF | TGCGCCAGCAGCTTGAGCGGGGCTACTGGAAACACCATATATTTT | TRBV5-1 | . | . | TRBJ1-3
CASSLGSSYNEQFF | TGTGCCAGCAGCTTAGGAAGCTCCTACAATGAGCAGTTCTTC | TRBV11-2 | . | . | TRBJ2-1
CASTESNSFYEQYF | TGTGCCAGCACCGAAAGCAACAGTTTTTACGAGCAGTACTTC | TRBV2 | . | . | TRBJ2-7
CASSLAGNYNEQFF | TGTGCCAGCAGTCTAGCGGGCAACTACAATGAGCAGTTCTTC | TRBV28 | few | TRBD2 | TRBJ2-1
CASSVDGGIHNEQFF | TGTGCCAGCAGCGTAGATGGGGGGATCCACAATGAGCAGTTCTTC | TRBV9 | . | . | TRBJ2-1
CASSLLGSLSTEAFF | TGTGCCAGCAGTTTACTCGGGAGCCTAAGCACTGAAGCTTTCTTT | TRBV27 | few | . | TRBJ1-1
CASSLGGSTGTGELFF | TGCGCCAGCAGCTTGGGAGGGAGCACTGGTACCGGGGAGCTGTTTTTT | TRBV5-1 | once | . | TRBJ2-2
CASRLVAETEQYF | TGTGCCAGCAGGTTAGTTGCGGAGACCGAGCAGTACTTC | TRBV27 | . | . | TRBJ2-7
CASSNGGPTEAFF | TGTGCCAGCAGTAACGGGGGGCCTACTGAAGCTTTCTTT | TRBV27 | . | . | TRBJ1-1
CASSSPRRSGNTIYF | TGTGCCAGCAGTTCCCCCAGGAGGTCTGGAAACACCATATATTTT | TRBV6-5 | . | . | TRBJ1-3
CASSLGLAGERNTGELFF | TGTGCCAGCAGCCTAGGGTTAGCGGGAGAGAGGAACACCGGGGAGCTGTTTTTT | TRBV14 | . | TRBD2 | TRBJ2-2
CASSQQDQETQYF | TGTGCCAGCAGCCAGCAGGACCAAGAGACCCAGTACTTC | TRBV5-4 | . | . | TRBJ2-5
CASRESGTEDGYTF | TGTGCCAGCAGAGAATCCGGGACAGAGGATGGCTACACCTTC | TRBV14 | . | TRBD1 | TRBJ1-2
CASSYARVYEQYF | TGTGCCAGCAGTTACGCCAGGGTTTACGAGCAGTACTTC | TRBV6-6 | . | . | TRBJ2-7
CASSLPGTANNSPLHF | TGTGCCAGCAGCCTACCCGGGACGGCGAATAATTCACCCCTCCACTTT | TRBV7-2 | once | . | TRBJ1-6
CASSQDRSGANVLTF | TGTGCCAGCAGCCAAGACAGGTCTGGGGCCAACGTCCTGACTTTC | TRBV4-2 | few | . | TRBJ2-6
CASSFSTDEQYF | TGTGCCAGCAGCTTTTCGACGGACGAGCAGTACTTC | TRBV7-3 | . | . | TRBJ2-7
CASSYSTPPVGEAFF | TGTGCCAGCAGTTATTCGACACCCCCGGTTGGTGAAGCTTTCTTT | TRBV6-6 | . | . | TRBJ1-1
CASSLGAGGVHEQFF | TGTGCCAGCAGCTTAGGGGCGGGAGGGGTCCATGAGCAGTTCTTC | TRBV11-3 | . | TRBD2 | TRBJ2-1
CASSLGNSPLHF | TGTGCCAGCAGCTTAGGCAATTCACCCCTCCACTTT | TRBV11-2 | . | . | TRBJ1-6
CASSRGGVSYEQYF | TGTGCCAGCAGTCGAGGAGGGGTCTCCTACGAGCAGTACTTC | TRBV7-9 | few | . | TRBJ2-7
CASREGELTNYGYTF | TGTGCCAGCCGGGAAGGGGAGTTAACCAACTATGGCTACACCTTC | TRBV19 | once | . | TRBJ1-2
CASSLARTEAFF | TGTGCCAGCAGCTTGGCCCGCACTGAAGCTTTCTTT | TRBV6-6 | . | . | TRBJ1-1
CASGLVIGTGTSGYTF | TGTGCTAGTGGTTTGGTGATTGGGACAGGGACATCTGGCTACACCTTC | TRBV12-5 | . | TRBD1 | TRBJ1-2
CASRSNDRLDGSYEQYF | TGTGCCAGCAGATCAAATGACAGGCTGGACGGCTCCTACGAGCAGTACTTC | TRBV28 | . | . | TRBJ2-7
CASSPGVAGPSTDTQYF | TGTGCCAGCAGCCCCGGGGTAGCGGGGCCTAGCACAGATACGCAGTATTTT | TRBV7-2 | once | TRBD2 | TRBJ2-3
CASSFTGTVNTEAFF | TGTGCCAGCAGCTTTACCGGGACAGTGAACACTGAAGCTTTCTTT | TRBV5-5 | . | TRBD1 | TRBJ1-1
CASSWDRNQPQHF | TGTGCCAGCAGTTGGGACAGAAATCAGCCCCAGCATTTT | TRBV6-5 | few | TRBD1 | TRBJ1-5
CASSPGPYNEQFF | TGTGCCAGCAGTCCGGGACCCTACAATGAGCAGTTCTTC | TRBV27 | . | . | TRBJ2-1
CASSEDGGNQPQHF | TGTGCCAGCAGTGAGGACGGTGGCAATCAGCCCCAGCATTTT | TRBV6-4 | . | . | TRBJ1-5
CAWRTSGANRVDEQFF | TGTGCCTGGAGGACTAGCGGGGCCAACAGGGTGGATGAGCAGTTCTTC | TRBV30 | . | TRBD2 | TRBJ2-1